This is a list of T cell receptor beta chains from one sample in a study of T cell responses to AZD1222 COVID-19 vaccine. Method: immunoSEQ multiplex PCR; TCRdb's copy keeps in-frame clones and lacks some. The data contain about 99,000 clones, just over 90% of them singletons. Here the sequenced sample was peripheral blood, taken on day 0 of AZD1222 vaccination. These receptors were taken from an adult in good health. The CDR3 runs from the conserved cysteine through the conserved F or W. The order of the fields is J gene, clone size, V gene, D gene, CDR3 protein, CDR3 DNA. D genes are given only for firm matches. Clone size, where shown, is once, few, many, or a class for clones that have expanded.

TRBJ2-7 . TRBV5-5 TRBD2 CASSRTSGDYEQYF TGTGCCAGCAGCCGTACTAGCGGAGACTACGAGCAGTACTTC
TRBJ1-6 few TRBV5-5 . CASSLGVGHSPLHF TGTGCCAGCAGCTTGGGGGTTGGACATTCACCCCTCCACTTT
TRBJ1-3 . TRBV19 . CASSMGGRVDGNTIYF TGTGCCAGTAGTATGGGGGGGCGCGTGGATGGAAACACCATATATTTT
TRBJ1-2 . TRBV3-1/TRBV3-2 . CASSQGEANGYTF TGTGCCAGCAGCCAGGGGGAGGCGAATGGCTACACCTTC
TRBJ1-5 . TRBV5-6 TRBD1 CASSLQGQPQHF TGTGCCAGCAGCTTACAGGGGCAGCCCCAGCATTTT
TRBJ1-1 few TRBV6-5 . CASGPTEAFF TGTGCCAGCGGACCCACTGAAGCTTTCTTT
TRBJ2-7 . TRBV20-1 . CSARVYEQYF TGCAGTGCTAGGGTCTACGAGCAGTACTTC
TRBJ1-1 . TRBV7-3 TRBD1 CASRRDRGTEAFF TGTGCCAGCAGACGCGACAGGGGCACTGAAGCTTTCTTT
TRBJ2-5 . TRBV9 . CASSVGGSGASKETQYF TGTGCCAGCAGCGTAGGAGGATCGGGGGCGTCAAAAGAGACCCAGTACTTC
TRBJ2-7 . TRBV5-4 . CASSSTGVTYEQYF TGTGCCAGCAGCTCGACGGGGGTCACCTACGAGCAGTACTTC
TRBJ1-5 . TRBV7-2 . CASSLPGYNQPQHF TGTGCCAGCAGCTTACCGGGTTACAATCAGCCCCAGCATTTT
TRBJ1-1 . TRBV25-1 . CASLSGTNTEAFF TGTGCCAGCTTATCCGGGACGAACACTGAAGCTTTCTTT
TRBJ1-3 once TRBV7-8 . CASSPSTSGAGNTIYF TGTGCCAGCAGCCCCTCTACATCAGGGGCTGGAAACACCATATATTTT
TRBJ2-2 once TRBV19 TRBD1 CASSSQGDTGELFF TGTGCCAGTAGTAGCCAGGGGGACACCGGGGAGCTGTTTTTT
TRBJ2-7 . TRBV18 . CASSPPTQGYEQYF TGTGCCAGCTCACCACCGACGCAGGGCTACGAGCAGTACTTC
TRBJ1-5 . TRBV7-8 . CASSLVRPGGVSNQPQHF TGTGCCAGCAGCTTAGTCAGGCCGGGGGGGGTTAGCAATCAGCCCCAGCATTTT
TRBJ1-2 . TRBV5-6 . CASSRQVYGYTF TGTGCCAGCAGCCGACAGGTTTATGGCTACACCTTC
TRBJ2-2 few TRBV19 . CASSIGGSAAGELFF TGTGCCAGTAGTATAGGAGGATCCGCGGCGGGGGAGCTGTTTTTT
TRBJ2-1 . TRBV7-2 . CASSSQLPGQFF TGTGCCAGCAGCTCCCAATTGCCCGGGCAGTTCTTC
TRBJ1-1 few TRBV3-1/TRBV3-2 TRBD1 CASSRGRGRTEAFF TGTGCCAGCAGCCGAGGCAGGGGGCGCACTGAAGCTTTCTTT
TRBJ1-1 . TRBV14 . CASSQELVTEAFF TGTGCCAGCAGCCAGGAATTGGTCACTGAAGCTTTCTTT
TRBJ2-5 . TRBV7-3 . CASSLRTDQETQYF TGTGCCAGCAGCCTTCGGACAGACCAAGAGACCCAGTACTTC
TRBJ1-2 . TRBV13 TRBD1 CASSLDSDRVYQGYTF TGTGCCAGCAGCTTAGATTCGGACAGGGTTTATCAAGGCTACACCTTC
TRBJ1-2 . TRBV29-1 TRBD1 CSVEGDRGFFGYTF TGCAGCGTTGAAGGGGACAGGGGGTTTTTTGGCTACACCTTC
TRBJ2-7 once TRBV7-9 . CASSFPGNYEQYF TGTGCCAGCAGCTTTCCAGGGAACTACGAGCAGTACTTC
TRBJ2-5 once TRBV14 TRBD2 CASSFGLAQETQYF TGTGCCAGCAGCTTCGGACTAGCGCAAGAGACCCAGTACTTC
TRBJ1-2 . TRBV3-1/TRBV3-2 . CASSPRHRDYGYTF TGTGCCAGCAGTCCAAGGCACAGGGACTATGGCTACACCTTC
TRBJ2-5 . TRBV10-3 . CAISSGAETQYF TGTGCCATCTCCTCGGGGGCGGAGACCCAGTACTTC
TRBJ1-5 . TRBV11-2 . CASSPGLNSNQPQHF TGTGCCAGCAGCCCAGGACTGAATAGCAATCAGCCCCAGCATTTT
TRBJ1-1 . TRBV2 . CASRSGRYTEAFF TGTGCCAGCAGATCGGGACGGTACACTGAAGCTTTCTTT
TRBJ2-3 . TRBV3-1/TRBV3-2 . CASSQEVHRSQYF TGTGCCAGCAGCCAAGAGGTCCACCGGTCGCAGTATTTT
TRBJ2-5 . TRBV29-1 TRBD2 CSVASGRGVGETQYF TGCAGCGTTGCTAGCGGGAGGGGCGTTGGAGAGACCCAGTACTTC
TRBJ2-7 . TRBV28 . CASRPGQPYEQYF TGTGCCAGCAGACCTGGACAGCCCTACGAGCAGTACTTC
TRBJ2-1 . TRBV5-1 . CASSLEGRNNEQFF TGCGCCAGCAGCTTGGAAGGGAGGAACAATGAGCAGTTCTTC
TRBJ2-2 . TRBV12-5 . CASGLVATTNTGELFF TGTGCTAGTGGTTTGGTGGCCACAACGAACACCGGGGAGCTGTTTTTT
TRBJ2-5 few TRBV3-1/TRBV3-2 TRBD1 CASSQGRQGPETQYF TGTGCCAGCAGCCAAGGCAGACAGGGTCCAGAGACCCAGTACTTC
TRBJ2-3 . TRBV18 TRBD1 CASSPPSGQGPDTQYF TGTGCCAGCTCACCACCTTCGGGACAGGGGCCAGATACGCAGTATTTT
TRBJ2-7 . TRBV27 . CASSLRDKSYEQYF TGTGCCAGCAGTTTAAGGGACAAAAGCTACGAGCAGTACTTC
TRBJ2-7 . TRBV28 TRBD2 CASSLAGDLTYEQYF TGTGCCAGCAGTCTAGCGGGAGACCTAACCTACGAGCAGTACTTC